This record covers a single TCR beta chain. V was cut by 2 bases and J by 0 bases, with 15 bases left in between. This CDR3 has 17 residues. Germline lookup yields CDR1 SGHNT and CDR2 YYREEE (reference sequence). This entry comes from a study of blood T cell repertoires in COVID-19. Study-wide background: Sites in the United States, Italy and Spain provided acute and convalescent COVID-19 samples. In each case, the material was cDNA or gDNA derived from T cells, B-cell-depleted T cells, or PBMCs.

Authors' analysis steps: How many nucleated cells were present was estimated from reference gene primer amplification. Clones were read by immunoSEQ multiplex PCR, and TCRdb kept only the in-frame ones, dropping some. V, J and clone size are taken as reported in that table, and D and trimming were inferred from the DNA itself. This sample has over 250,000 clones, with 85% found just once. The chain couples TRBV5-4 to TRBJ1-3, with no clear D. The clonotype comes from a man aged 50-59 years with active or convalescent COVID-19. Sequencing input: peripheral blood. CDR3 in amino acids: CASSLYPTSLSGNTIYF. DNA of the CDR3: TGTGCCAGCAGCTTATACCCCACTTCACTCTCTGGAAACACCATATATTTT.